These T cell receptor beta chains were read from a single sample in a study of blood T cell repertoires in COVID-19. Assay used: immunoSEQ multiplex PCR; TCRdb lists only in-frame clones, some missing. The sample holds 70,000 or so clones, about 80% seen once. The sample taken for sequencing was peripheral blood. The receptors derive from a human donor in a cohort sampled during active COVID-19. CDR3s include the opening cysteine and the closing phenylalanine or tryptophan. Fields, in order: D gene, clone size, V gene, J gene, CDR3 DNA, CDR3 protein. The D gene is left open where the match is weak. Size values are once, few and many counts, or a class for expanded clones, and some rows have none.

D gene: NA; clone size: NA; V gene: TRBV4-1; J gene: TRBJ1-5; CDR3 DNA: TGCGCCAGCAGCCAAGATTCGGGAGGGAAGTATAGCAATCAGCCCCAGCATTTT; CDR3 protein: CASSQDSGGKYSNQPQHF
D gene: TRBD1; clone size: few; V gene: TRBV5-4; J gene: TRBJ2-7; CDR3 DNA: TGTGCCAGCAGCGCCGGGACAGGGGGCAAGGGATCCTACGAGCAGTACTTC; CDR3 protein: CASSAGTGGKGSYEQYF
D gene: NA; clone size: NA; V gene: TRBV6-5; J gene: TRBJ2-7; CDR3 DNA: TGTGCCAGCAGTTACGGGGGGGCCCCCTACGAGCAGTACTTC; CDR3 protein: CASSYGGAPYEQYF
D gene: NA; clone size: NA; V gene: TRBV2; J gene: TRBJ2-2; CDR3 DNA: TGTGCCAGCGGACGGGGTAGGGGGTCCGGGGAGCTGTTTTTT; CDR3 protein: CASGRGRGSGELFF
D gene: NA; clone size: NA; V gene: TRBV9; J gene: TRBJ2-7; CDR3 DNA: TGTGCCAGCAGCGTAGCCCCCAATCGCGGGGAGCAGTACTTC; CDR3 protein: CASSVAPNRGEQYF
D gene: TRBD2; clone size: NA; V gene: TRBV7-2; J gene: TRBJ2-3; CDR3 DNA: TGTGCCAGCAGATGGCGGGGGGCCACGGATACGCAGTATTTT; CDR3 protein: CASRWRGATDTQYF
D gene: NA; clone size: NA; V gene: TRBV5-1; J gene: TRBJ2-1; CDR3 DNA: TGCGCCAGCAGCTTGGAACTGAGCTCCTACAATGAGCAGTTCTTC; CDR3 protein: CASSLELSSYNEQFF
D gene: TRBD2; clone size: NA; V gene: TRBV7-2; J gene: TRBJ2-3; CDR3 DNA: TGTGCCAGCAGCTTGGGGGGCGGGGGGAGCACAGATACGCAGTATTTT; CDR3 protein: CASSLGGGGSTDTQYF
D gene: NA; clone size: NA; V gene: TRBV4-2; J gene: TRBJ1-2; CDR3 DNA: TGTGCCAGCAGCCTGGACAGAACTAACTATGGCTACACCTTC; CDR3 protein: CASSLDRTNYGYTF
D gene: TRBD2; clone size: NA; V gene: TRBV5-1; J gene: TRBJ2-5; CDR3 DNA: TGCGCCAGCAGCTTGTATCTTACTAGCGGGGCCCAAGAGACCCAGTACTTC; CDR3 protein: CASSLYLTSGAQETQYF
D gene: NA; clone size: NA; V gene: TRBV7-4; J gene: TRBJ2-7; CDR3 DNA: TGTGCCAGCAGCCCAACACGACAGAATAGTTTCTGGCTCGAGCAGTACTTC; CDR3 protein: CASSPTRQNSFWLEQYF
D gene: NA; clone size: NA; V gene: TRBV30; J gene: TRBJ2-6; CDR3 DNA: TGTGCCTGGGGACCCAGGGGAGGGGCCAACGTCCTGACTTTC; CDR3 protein: CAWGPRGGANVLTF
D gene: TRBD1; clone size: NA; V gene: TRBV5-1; J gene: TRBJ2-6; CDR3 DNA: TGCGCCAGCACCCTCCAGGGGGCCTCTGGGGCCAACGTCCTGACTTTC; CDR3 protein: CASTLQGASGANVLTF
D gene: TRBD1; clone size: NA; V gene: TRBV5-1; J gene: TRBJ1-2; CDR3 DNA: TGCGCCAGCAGCCTTCAGGGGGCGGGCTATGGCTACACCTTC; CDR3 protein: CASSLQGAGYGYTF
D gene: TRBD2; clone size: once; V gene: TRBV9; J gene: TRBJ2-5; CDR3 DNA: TGTGCCAGCAGCGTAGCCGCCGTTAGCGGGGGGCGCGAGACCCAGTACTTC; CDR3 protein: CASSVAAVSGGRETQYF
D gene: TRBD1; clone size: few; V gene: TRBV30; J gene: TRBJ1-6; CDR3 DNA: TGTGCCTGGAGAGACAGGGGGCTACCCCTCCACTTT; CDR3 protein: CAWRDRGLPLHF
D gene: NA; clone size: few; V gene: TRBV19; J gene: TRBJ1-3; CDR3 DNA: TGTGCCAGTAGTATCCGGGGGGCTGGAAACACCATATATTTT; CDR3 protein: CASSIRGAGNTIYF
D gene: TRBD1; clone size: NA; V gene: TRBV2; J gene: TRBJ1-4; CDR3 DNA: TGTGCCAGCAGTGAATCTCCGGGACAGCGATCAACTAATGAAAAACTGTTTTTT; CDR3 protein: CASSESPGQRSTNEKLFF
D gene: NA; clone size: NA; V gene: TRBV4-1; J gene: TRBJ1-4; CDR3 DNA: TGCGCCAGCAGCCAGCTAGGGGGAGAAAAACTGTTTTTT; CDR3 protein: CASSQLGGEKLFF
D gene: NA; clone size: NA; V gene: TRBV5-1; J gene: TRBJ1-2; CDR3 DNA: TGCGCCAGCAGCTTGGACCCGCGAGGGGGTTCTATGCGCTACACCTTC; CDR3 protein: CASSLDPRGGSMRYTF
D gene: NA; clone size: once; V gene: TRBV7-6; J gene: TRBJ1-3; CDR3 DNA: TGTGCCAGCAGCCCCCGGGGGATGGGTGGAAACACCATATATTTT; CDR3 protein: CASSPRGMGGNTIYF
D gene: TRBD2; clone size: NA; V gene: TRBV2; J gene: TRBJ2-6; CDR3 DNA: TGTGCCAGCAGTAGACTAGCGGGCCCCTCTGGGGCCAACGTCCTGACTTTC; CDR3 protein: CASSRLAGPSGANVLTF
D gene: NA; clone size: NA; V gene: TRBV27; J gene: TRBJ2-7; CDR3 DNA: TGTGCCAGCGCCCCGGAGGCAGCTTTGATTTCTGGGCAGTACTTC; CDR3 protein: CASAPEAALISGQYF
D gene: TRBD1; clone size: NA; V gene: TRBV6-5; J gene: TRBJ1-2; CDR3 DNA: TGTGCCAGCAGCTGGACAGGGTCAGATGGCTACACCTTC; CDR3 protein: CASSWTGSDGYTF
D gene: NA; clone size: once; V gene: TRBV6-5; J gene: TRBJ1-2; CDR3 DNA: TGTGCCAGCACACGACAGCTCAACTATGGCTACACCTTC; CDR3 protein: CASTRQLNYGYTF
D gene: NA; clone size: NA; V gene: TRBV7-8; J gene: TRBJ2-7; CDR3 DNA: TGTGCCAGCAGCTTAAGGATGGCAGGGGTCTACGAGCAGTACTTC; CDR3 protein: CASSLRMAGVYEQYF
D gene: TRBD1; clone size: NA; V gene: TRBV6-5; J gene: TRBJ2-5; CDR3 DNA: TGTGCCAGCAGTTCGCAAGACAGGGACCAAGAGACCCAGTACTTC; CDR3 protein: CASSSQDRDQETQYF
D gene: TRBD2; clone size: few; V gene: TRBV7-2; J gene: TRBJ2-7; CDR3 DNA: TGTGCCAGCAGACTAGCGGGGGGCTCCTACGAGCAGTACTTC; CDR3 protein: CASRLAGGSYEQYF
D gene: NA; clone size: NA; V gene: TRBV6-6; J gene: TRBJ1-2; CDR3 DNA: TGTGCCAGCAGTAGTACGGAGGGCTACACCTTC; CDR3 protein: CASSSTEGYTF
D gene: TRBD1; clone size: NA; V gene: TRBV6-2/TRBV6-3; J gene: TRBJ2-3; CDR3 DNA: TGTGCCAGCAGTCGCAGGGGGAGCACAGATACGCAGTATTTT; CDR3 protein: CASSRRGSTDTQYF
D gene: NA; clone size: NA; V gene: TRBV7-6; J gene: TRBJ2-5; CDR3 DNA: TGTGCCAGCAGCTCCCGCCGGGAGACCCAGTACTTC; CDR3 protein: CASSSRRETQYF
D gene: NA; clone size: once; V gene: TRBV27; J gene: TRBJ2-7; CDR3 DNA: TGTGCCAGCAGTTACTCCCTCGGGGGGCTATCGTACGAGCAGTACTTC; CDR3 protein: CASSYSLGGLSYEQYF
D gene: NA; clone size: NA; V gene: TRBV5-6; J gene: TRBJ2-1; CDR3 DNA: TGTGCCAGCACCCCAGGGGTTTCAGCGTACAATGAGCAGTTCTTC; CDR3 protein: CASTPGVSAYNEQFF
D gene: TRBD1; clone size: NA; V gene: TRBV5-1; J gene: TRBJ1-2; CDR3 DNA: TGCGCCAGCAGCTTGGAGGGACAGGGAAGGACTAACTATGGCTACACCTTC; CDR3 protein: CASSLEGQGRTNYGYTF
D gene: NA; clone size: NA; V gene: TRBV30; J gene: TRBJ1-2; CDR3 DNA: TGTGCCTGGAGTCCCACGGGGGACTATGGCTACACCTTC; CDR3 protein: CAWSPTGDYGYTF
D gene: NA; clone size: NA; V gene: TRBV30; J gene: TRBJ2-7; CDR3 DNA: TGTGCCTGGAATGCGGACAATACCGGAGAGCAGTACTTC; CDR3 protein: CAWNADNTGEQYF
D gene: TRBD1; clone size: NA; V gene: TRBV7-2; J gene: TRBJ1-6; CDR3 DNA: TGTGCCAGCAGCCCGGAAGGACAGGGAGCTAGAGAATCACCCCTCCACTTT; CDR3 protein: CASSPEGQGARESPLHF
D gene: NA; clone size: NA; V gene: TRBV7-3; J gene: TRBJ1-1; CDR3 DNA: TGTGCCAGCAAACCTGACAGTGAATCCACTGAAGCTTTCTTT; CDR3 protein: CASKPDSESTEAFF
D gene: NA; clone size: NA; V gene: TRBV6-1; J gene: TRBJ1-6; CDR3 DNA: TGTGCCAGCAGTGAACTCGGAGGTTCACCCCTCCACTTT; CDR3 protein: CASSELGGSPLHF
D gene: NA; clone size: NA; V gene: TRBV6-5; J gene: TRBJ1-1; CDR3 DNA: TGTGCCAGCAGCGGGGAGGAGAACACTGAAGCTTTCTTT; CDR3 protein: CASSGEENTEAFF
D gene: TRBD1; clone size: NA; V gene: TRBV4-2; J gene: TRBJ2-6; CDR3 DNA: TGTGCCAGCAGCCTGCACAGGGGCAGGGTCTCTGGGGCCAACGTCCTGACTTTC; CDR3 protein: CASSLHRGRVSGANVLTF
D gene: TRBD1; clone size: NA; V gene: TRBV19; J gene: TRBJ1-5; CDR3 DNA: TGTGCCAGTAGTAAAACAGGGGGTCAGCCCCAGCATTTT; CDR3 protein: CASSKTGGQPQHF
D gene: TRBD1; clone size: NA; V gene: TRBV19; J gene: TRBJ1-2; CDR3 DNA: TGTGCCAGTACCGGGACAGGGTATGGCTACACCTTC; CDR3 protein: CASTGTGYGYTF